This entry lists 2 T cell receptor beta chains sequenced from one sample in a study of blood T cell repertoires in COVID-19. The method was immunoSEQ multiplex PCR; TCRdb's version includes in-frame clones alone and lacks a portion of them. The sample includes approximately 250,000 clones, about 85% seen only once; the top ten take 5% to 8%. Sequencing used peripheral blood. The receptors were gathered from a woman aged 55-69 years with active or convalescent COVID-19.

The chain links TRBV10-3 to TRBJ2-5; D is possibly TRBD2 (5 bases). V was shortened by 3 bases and J by 4 bases, with 18 bases between the two germline ends. In germline, CDR1 is ENHRY, CDR2 SYGVKD. The CDR3 is made up of 16 amino acids. The CDR3 sequence is CAISDRAETGIETQYF. CDR3 bases: TGTGCCATCAGTGACCGGGCAGAGACGGGGATAGAGACCCAGTACTTC.

This clone was detected only once. The chain couples TRBV19 to TRBJ2-1; 10 bases align to TRBD2. Germline assignment: CDR1 LNHDA and CDR2 SQIVND (reference sequence). The CDR3 covers 15 residues. Losses at the gene ends were 7 bases for V and 7 bases for J; bases not matched to a gene: 10. CDR3 sequence reads: CASTHPAGGPNEQFF. In DNA form, the CDR3 reads TGTGCCAGTACTCACCCAGCGGGGGGGCCAAATGAGCAGTTCTTC.